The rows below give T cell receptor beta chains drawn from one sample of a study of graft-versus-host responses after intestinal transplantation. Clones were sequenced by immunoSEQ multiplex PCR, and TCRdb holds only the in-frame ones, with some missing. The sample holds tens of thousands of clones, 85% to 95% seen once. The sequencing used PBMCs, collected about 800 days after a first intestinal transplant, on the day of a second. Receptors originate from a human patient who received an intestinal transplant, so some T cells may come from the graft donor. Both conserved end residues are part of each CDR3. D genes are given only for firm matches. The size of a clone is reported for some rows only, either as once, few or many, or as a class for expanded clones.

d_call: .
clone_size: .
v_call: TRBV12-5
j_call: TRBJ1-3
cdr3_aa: CASGLFKDGNTIYF
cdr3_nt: TGTGCTAGTGGTTTGTTTAAGGATGGAAACACCATATATTTT

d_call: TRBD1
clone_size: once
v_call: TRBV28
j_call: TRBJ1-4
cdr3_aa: CASSFNRGAEKLFF
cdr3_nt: TGTGCCAGCAGTTTCAACAGGGGCGCCGAAAAACTGTTTTTT

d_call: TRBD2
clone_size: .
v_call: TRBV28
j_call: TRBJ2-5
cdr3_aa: CASSFLAGGPLGQETQYF
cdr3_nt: TGTGCCAGCAGTTTTCTAGCGGGAGGGCCCCTGGGCCAAGAGACCCAGTACTTC

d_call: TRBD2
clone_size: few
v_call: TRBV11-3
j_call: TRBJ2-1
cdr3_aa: CASSLVGGRPDNEQFF
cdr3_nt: TGTGCCAGCAGCTTAGTCGGCGGGAGGCCCGACAATGAGCAGTTCTTC

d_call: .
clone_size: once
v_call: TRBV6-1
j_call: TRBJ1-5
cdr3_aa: CASSLDRTSNQPQHF
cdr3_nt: TGTGCCAGCAGCCTGGACAGAACCTCAAATCAGCCCCAGCATTTT

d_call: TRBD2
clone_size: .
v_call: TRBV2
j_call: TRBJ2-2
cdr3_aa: CASRVQGLDLNTGELFF
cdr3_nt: TGTGCCAGCAGGGTTCAGGGACTAGACTTGAACACCGGGGAGCTGTTTTTT

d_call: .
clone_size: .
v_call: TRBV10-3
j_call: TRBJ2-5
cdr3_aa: CAISVGGSETQYF
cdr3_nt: TGTGCCATCAGTGTCGGGGGTTCAGAGACCCAGTACTTC

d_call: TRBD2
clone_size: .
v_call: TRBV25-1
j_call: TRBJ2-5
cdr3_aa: CASSDPRRGGQETQYF
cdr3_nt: TGTGCCAGCAGTGATCCCCGGAGGGGAGGGCAAGAGACCCAGTACTTC

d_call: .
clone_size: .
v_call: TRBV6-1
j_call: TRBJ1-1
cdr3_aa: CASRGGTAMNTEAFF
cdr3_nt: TGTGCCAGCAGGGGGGGAACTGCAATGAACACTGAAGCTTTCTTT

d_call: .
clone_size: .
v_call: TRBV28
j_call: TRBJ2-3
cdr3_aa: CASSPPYTDTQYF
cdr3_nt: TGTGCCAGCAGTCCCCCATACACAGATACGCAGTATTTT

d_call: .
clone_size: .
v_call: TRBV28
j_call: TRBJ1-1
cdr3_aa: CASREVMNTEAFF
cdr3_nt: TGTGCCAGCAGAGAAGTCATGAACACTGAAGCTTTCTTT

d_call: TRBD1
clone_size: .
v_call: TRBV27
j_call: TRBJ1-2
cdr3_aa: CASSGTGSYGYTF
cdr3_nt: TGTGCCAGCAGCGGGACAGGGTCCTATGGCTACACCTTC

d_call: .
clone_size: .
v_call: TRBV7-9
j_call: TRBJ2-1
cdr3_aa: CASSPRQAYNEQFF
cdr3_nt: TGTGCCAGCAGCCCTCGACAGGCCTACAATGAGCAGTTCTTC

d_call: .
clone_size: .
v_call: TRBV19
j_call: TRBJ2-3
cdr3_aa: CASSIQGGGTDTQYF
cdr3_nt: TGTGCCAGTAGTATACAGGGTGGGGGGACAGATACGCAGTATTTT

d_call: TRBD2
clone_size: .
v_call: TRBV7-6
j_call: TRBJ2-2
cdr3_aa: CASSFRLAGNTGGLFF
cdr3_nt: TGTGCCAGCAGCTTCCGACTAGCGGGTAACACCGGGGGGCTGTTTTTT

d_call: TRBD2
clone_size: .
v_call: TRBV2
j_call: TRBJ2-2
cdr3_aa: CASSEAGGRTGELFF
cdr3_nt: TGTGCCAGCAGTGAGGCGGGAGGGAGGACCGGGGAGCTGTTTTTT

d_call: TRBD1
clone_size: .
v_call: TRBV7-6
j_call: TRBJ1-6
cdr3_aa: CASSMGTVRGQNSPLHF
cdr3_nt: TGTGCCAGCAGCATGGGGACAGTCAGGGGGCAGAATTCACCCCTCCACTTT

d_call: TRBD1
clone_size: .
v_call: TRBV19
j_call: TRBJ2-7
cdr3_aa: CASSIWGTGNSYEQYF
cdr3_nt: TGTGCCAGTAGTATATGGGGGACAGGGAACTCCTACGAGCAGTACTTC

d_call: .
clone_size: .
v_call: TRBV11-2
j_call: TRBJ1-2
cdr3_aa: CASSSISGKEKGYTF
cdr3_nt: TGTGCCAGCAGCTCCATTTCGGGGAAAGAGAAGGGCTACACCTTC

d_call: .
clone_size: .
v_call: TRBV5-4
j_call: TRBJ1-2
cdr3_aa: CASSAGGIRGYTF
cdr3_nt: TGTGCCAGTTCGGCGGGGGGCATCAGAGGCTACACCTTC

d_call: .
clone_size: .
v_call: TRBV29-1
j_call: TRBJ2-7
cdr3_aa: CSAQRRNSYEQYF
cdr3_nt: TGCAGCGCCCAAAGGCGGAACTCCTACGAGCAGTACTTC

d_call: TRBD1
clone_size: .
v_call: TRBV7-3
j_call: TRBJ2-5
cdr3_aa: CASSISADRGLGTQYF
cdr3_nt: TGTGCCAGCAGCATATCGGCGGACAGGGGCCTTGGGACCCAGTACTTC

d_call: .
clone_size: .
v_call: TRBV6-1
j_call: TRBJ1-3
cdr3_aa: CASSEFGDPGPGNTIYF
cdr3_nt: TGTGCCAGCAGTGAATTCGGGGACCCGGGGCCCGGAAACACCATATATTTT

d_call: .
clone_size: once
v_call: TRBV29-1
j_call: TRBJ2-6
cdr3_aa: CTLKGNSGANVLTF
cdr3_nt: TGCACCCTTAAGGGGAACTCTGGGGCCAACGTCCTGACTTTC

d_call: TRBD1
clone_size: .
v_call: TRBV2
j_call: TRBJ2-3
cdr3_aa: CASRGQGTSTDTQYF
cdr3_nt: TGTGCCAGCAGGGGACAGGGCACTAGCACAGATACGCAGTATTTT

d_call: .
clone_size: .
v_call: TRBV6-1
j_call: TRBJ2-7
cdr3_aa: CASSEPGSSYEQYF
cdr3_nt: TGTGCCAGCAGTGAACCGGGATCCTCCTACGAGCAGTACTTC

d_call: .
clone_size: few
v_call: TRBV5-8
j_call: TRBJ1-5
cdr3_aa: CASSLGGLGGNQPQHF
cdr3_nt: TGTGCCAGCAGCTTGGGGGGGCTCGGGGGCAATCAGCCCCAGCATTTT

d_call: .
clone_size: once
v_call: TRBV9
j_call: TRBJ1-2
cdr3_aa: CASSVGLGFDYGYTF
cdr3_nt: TGTGCCAGCAGCGTAGGGTTGGGGTTCGACTATGGCTACACCTTC

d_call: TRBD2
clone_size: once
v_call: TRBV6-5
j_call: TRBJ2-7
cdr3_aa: CASTPSGNYEQYF
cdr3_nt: TGTGCCAGCACCCCTAGCGGGAACTACGAGCAGTACTTC

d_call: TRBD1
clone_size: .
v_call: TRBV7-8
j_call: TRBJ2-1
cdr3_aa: CASSPLDRGWDNEQFF
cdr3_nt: TGTGCCAGCAGCCCCCTGGACAGGGGCTGGGACAATGAGCAGTTCTTC

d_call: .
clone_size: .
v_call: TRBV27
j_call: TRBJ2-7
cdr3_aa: CASSYTGFGYEQYF
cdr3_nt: TGTGCCAGCAGTTATACAGGGTTCGGCTACGAGCAGTACTTC

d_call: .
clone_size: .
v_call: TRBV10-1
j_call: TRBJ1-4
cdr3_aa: CASSEQGSNEKLFF
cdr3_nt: TGCGCCAGCAGTGAACAGGGAAGTAATGAAAAACTGTTTTTT

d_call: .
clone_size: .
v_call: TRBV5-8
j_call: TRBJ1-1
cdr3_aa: CASSLRGKFGAFF
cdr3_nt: TGTGCCAGCAGCTTGCGTGGGAAGTTCGGAGCTTTCTTT

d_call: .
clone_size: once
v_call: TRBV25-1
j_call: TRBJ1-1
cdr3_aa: CASSEEQGPEAFF
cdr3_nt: TGTGCCAGCAGTGAAGAACAGGGCCCAGAAGCTTTCTTT

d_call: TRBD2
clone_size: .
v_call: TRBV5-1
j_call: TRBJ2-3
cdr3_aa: CASTRLGGEIDTQYF
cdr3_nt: TGCGCCAGCACCCGACTTGGGGGGGAGATAGATACGCAGTATTTT

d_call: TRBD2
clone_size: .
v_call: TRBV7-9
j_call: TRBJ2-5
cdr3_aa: CASSWGRGQETQYF
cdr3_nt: TGTGCCAGCAGCTGGGGGAGGGGTCAAGAGACCCAGTACTTC

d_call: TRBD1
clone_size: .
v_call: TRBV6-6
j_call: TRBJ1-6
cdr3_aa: CASSYTGGRDSPLHF
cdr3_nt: TGTGCCAGCAGTTACACAGGGGGCAGGGATTCACCCCTCCACTTT

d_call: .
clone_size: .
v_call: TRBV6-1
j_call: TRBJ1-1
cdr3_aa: CASSYGTEAFF
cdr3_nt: TGTGCCAGCAGTTATGGGACTGAAGCTTTCTTT

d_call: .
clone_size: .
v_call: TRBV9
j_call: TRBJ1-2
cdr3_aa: CASSAGTRQGYTF
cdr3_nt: TGTGCCAGCAGCGCAGGGACACGGCAAGGCTACACCTTC

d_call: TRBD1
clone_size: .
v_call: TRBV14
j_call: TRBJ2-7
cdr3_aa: CASRPTGQSYEQYF
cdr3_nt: TGTGCCAGCCGACCTACGGGACAGTCCTACGAGCAGTACTTC

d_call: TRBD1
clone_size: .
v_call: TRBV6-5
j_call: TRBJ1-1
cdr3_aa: CASTTGLRGRTEAFF
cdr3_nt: TGTGCCAGCACGACCGGACTGAGGGGGCGGACTGAAGCTTTCTTT